This note documents a single T cell receptor beta chain sequence. The sample belongs to a study of cytomegalovirus exposure and HLA in healthy donors. Study-level information: Unique TCRs from HLA-typed donors, 75 million to 100 million of them, were held in an early data release. Assignment to the Caucasian-associated ancestry cluster applied to approximately 80% of the approximately 420 genotyped donors.

V was pared by 0 bases and J by 1 base, with 3 bases of the junction left unmatched. This CDR3 comprises 16 residues. Germline V gene sequence: CDR1 SGHRS, CDR2 YFSETQ. Researchers ran the PCR with 60 Vbeta and 13 Jbeta primers. The table came from immunoSEQ multiplex PCR; TCRdb's copy has only in-frame clones and leaves some out. Of 150,000 to 200,000 clones listed, approximately 84% were seen once; the top ten hold 6%. The chain links TRBV5-1 to TRBJ2-3, with 9 bases identical to TRBD1. The sample consisted of PBMCs. This clonotype originated in a woman in her thirties in good health and CMV-seropositive. The CDR3 DNA sequence: TGCGCCAGCAGCTTGGGGACAGGGGTGGGCACAGATACGCAGTATTTT. Translating gives CASSLGTGVGTDTQYF. The complete variable domain, with remaining parts taken from reference TRBV5-1 and TRBJ2-3, reads KAGVTQTPRYLIKTRGQQVTLSCSPISGHRSVSWYQQTPGQGLQFLFEYFSETQRNKGNFPGRFSGRQFSNSRSEMNVSTLELGDSALYLCASSLGTGVGTDTQYFGPGTRLTVL.